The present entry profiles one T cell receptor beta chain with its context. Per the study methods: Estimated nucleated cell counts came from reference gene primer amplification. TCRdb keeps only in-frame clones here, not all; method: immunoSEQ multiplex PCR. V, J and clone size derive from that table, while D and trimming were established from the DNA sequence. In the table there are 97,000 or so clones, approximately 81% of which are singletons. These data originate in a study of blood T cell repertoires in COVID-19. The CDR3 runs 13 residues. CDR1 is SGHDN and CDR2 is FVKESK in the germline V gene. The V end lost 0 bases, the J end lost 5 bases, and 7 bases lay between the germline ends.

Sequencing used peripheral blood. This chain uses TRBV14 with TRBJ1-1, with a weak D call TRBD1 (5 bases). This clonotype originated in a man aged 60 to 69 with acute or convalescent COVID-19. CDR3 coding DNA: TGTGCCAGCAGCCAAGACCAGGGAACTGAAGCTTTCTTT. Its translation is CASSQDQGTEAFF.